This T cell receptor (beta chain) originates from a study of shared T cell receptors in the human thymus. This CDR3 spans 14 amino acids. Germline-derived CDR1 and CDR2 are MNHEY and SMNVEV (reference sequence). Deletions cut 8 bases from V and 0 bases from J, with 11 bases between. The protocol was immunoSEQ multiplex PCR, while the TCRdb copy is restricted to in-frame clones and leaves out a portion. Of about 380,000 clones listed, roughly 94% are singletons. The origin of this receptor is a human donor. The J gene is TRBJ1-3, the V gene TRBV27; unclear D gene. Sequencing was done on a sample of thymocytes. CDR3 nucleotides: TGTGCCAGCCAAGGGTGGGACTCTGGAAACACCATATATTTT. This gives the protein CASQGWDSGNTIYF.